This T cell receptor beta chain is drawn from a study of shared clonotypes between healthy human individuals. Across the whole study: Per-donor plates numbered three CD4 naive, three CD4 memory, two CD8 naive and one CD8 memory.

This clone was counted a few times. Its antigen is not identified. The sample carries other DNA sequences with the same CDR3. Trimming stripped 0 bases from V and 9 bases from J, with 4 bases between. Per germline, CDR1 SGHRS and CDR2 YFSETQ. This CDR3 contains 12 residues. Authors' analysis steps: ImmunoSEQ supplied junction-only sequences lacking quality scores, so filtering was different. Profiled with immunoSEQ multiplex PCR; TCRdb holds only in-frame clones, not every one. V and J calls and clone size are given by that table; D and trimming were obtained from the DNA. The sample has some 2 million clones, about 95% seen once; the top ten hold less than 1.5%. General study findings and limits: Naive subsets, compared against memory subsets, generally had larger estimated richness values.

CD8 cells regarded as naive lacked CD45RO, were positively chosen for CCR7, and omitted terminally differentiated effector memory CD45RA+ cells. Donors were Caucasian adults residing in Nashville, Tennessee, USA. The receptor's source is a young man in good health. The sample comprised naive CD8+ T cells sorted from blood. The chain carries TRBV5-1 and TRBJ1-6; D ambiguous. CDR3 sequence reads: CASSLDGSPLHF. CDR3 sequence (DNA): TGCGCCAGCAGCTTGGATGGTTCACCCCTCCACTTT.